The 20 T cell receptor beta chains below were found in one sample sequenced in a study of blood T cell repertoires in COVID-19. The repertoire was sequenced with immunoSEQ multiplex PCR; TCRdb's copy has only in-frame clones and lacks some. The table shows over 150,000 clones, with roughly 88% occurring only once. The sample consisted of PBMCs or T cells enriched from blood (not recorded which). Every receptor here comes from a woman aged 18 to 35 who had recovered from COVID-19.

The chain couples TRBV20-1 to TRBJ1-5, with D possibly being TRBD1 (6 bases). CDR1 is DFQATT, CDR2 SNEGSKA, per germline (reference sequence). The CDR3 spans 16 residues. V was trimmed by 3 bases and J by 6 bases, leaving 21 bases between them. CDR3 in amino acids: CSASQLRGSLGQPQHF. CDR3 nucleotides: TGCAGTGCTAGTCAGCTCAGGGGTAGCCTTGGTCAGCCCCAGCATTTT.

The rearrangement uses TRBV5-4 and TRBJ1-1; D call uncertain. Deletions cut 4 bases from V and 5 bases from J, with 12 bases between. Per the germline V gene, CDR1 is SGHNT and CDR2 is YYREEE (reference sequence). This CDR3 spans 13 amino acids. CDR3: CASSLTSFTEAFF. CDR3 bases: TGTGCCAGCAGCCTAACGTCTTTTACTGAAGCTTTCTTT.

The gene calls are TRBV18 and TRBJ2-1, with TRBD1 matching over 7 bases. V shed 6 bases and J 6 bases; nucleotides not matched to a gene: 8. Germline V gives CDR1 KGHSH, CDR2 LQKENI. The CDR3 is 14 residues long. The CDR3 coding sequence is TGTGCCAGCTCCCCCTGGGACAGCAGCAATGAGCAGTTCTTC. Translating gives CASSPWDSSNEQFF.

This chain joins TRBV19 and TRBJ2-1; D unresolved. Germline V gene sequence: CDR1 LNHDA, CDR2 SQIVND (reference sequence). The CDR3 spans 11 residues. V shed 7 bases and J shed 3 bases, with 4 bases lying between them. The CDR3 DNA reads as TGTGCCAGTATCGGCTACAATGAGCAGTTCTTC. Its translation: CASIGYNEQFF.

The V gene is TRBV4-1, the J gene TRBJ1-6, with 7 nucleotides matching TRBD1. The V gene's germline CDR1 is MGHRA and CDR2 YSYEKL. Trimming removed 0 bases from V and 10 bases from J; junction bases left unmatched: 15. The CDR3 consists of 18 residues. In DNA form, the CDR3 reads TGCGCCAGCAGCCAAGATAATTGGGACAGACCTGGTTTGTCACCCCTCCACTTT. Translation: CASSQDNWDRPGLSPLHF.

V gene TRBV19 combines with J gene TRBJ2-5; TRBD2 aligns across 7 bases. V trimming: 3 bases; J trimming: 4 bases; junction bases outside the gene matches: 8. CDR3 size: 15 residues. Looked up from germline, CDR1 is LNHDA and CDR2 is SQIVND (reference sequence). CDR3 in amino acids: CASSIGAGARETQYF. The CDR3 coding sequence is TGTGCCAGTAGTATCGGGGCGGGAGCAAGAGAGACCCAGTACTTC. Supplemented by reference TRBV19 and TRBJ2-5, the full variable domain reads DGGITQSPKYLFRKEGQNVTLSCEQNLNHDAMYWYRQDPGQGLRLIYYSQIVNDFQKGDIAEGYSVSREKKESFPLTVTSAQKNPTAFYLCASSIGAGARETQYFGPGTRLLVL.

The chain's CDR3 is CSASPTGTGNGNEQFF. The CDR3 DNA sequence: TGCAGTGCTAGTCCGACCGGGACAGGGAACGGCAATGAGCAGTTCTTC. The gene calls are TRBV20-1 and TRBJ2-1; TRBD1 aligns across 9 bases. V was clipped by 3 bases and J by 6 bases; unmatched bases: 12. Germline CDR1 is DFQATT and CDR2 is SNEGSKA (reference sequence). The CDR3 is 16 residues long.

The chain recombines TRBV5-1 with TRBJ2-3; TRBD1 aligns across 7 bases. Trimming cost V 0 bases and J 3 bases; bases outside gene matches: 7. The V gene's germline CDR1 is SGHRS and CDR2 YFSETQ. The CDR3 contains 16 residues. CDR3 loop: CASSLGDSLGTDTQYF. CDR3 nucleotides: TGCGCCAGCAGCTTGGGGGACAGTCTCGGGACAGATACGCAGTATTTT.

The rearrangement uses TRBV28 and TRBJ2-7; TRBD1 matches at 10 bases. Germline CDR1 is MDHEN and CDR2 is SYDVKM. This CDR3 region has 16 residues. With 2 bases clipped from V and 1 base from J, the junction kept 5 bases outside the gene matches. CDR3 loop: CASSLPGTGESYEQYF. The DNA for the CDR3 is TGTGCCAGCAGTTTACCTGGGACAGGGGAGTCCTACGAGCAGTACTTC.

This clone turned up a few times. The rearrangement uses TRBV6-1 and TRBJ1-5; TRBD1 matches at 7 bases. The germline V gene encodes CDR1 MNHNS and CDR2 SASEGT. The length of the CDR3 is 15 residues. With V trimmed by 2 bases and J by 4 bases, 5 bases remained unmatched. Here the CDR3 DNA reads TGTGCCAGCAGTGAATTGGTCAGGGGGAATCAGCCCCAGCATTTT. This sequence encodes CASSELVRGNQPQHF.

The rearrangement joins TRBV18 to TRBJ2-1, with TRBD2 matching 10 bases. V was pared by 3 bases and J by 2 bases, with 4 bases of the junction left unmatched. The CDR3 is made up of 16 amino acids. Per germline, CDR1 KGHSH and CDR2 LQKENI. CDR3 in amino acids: CASSPRTSGTYNEQFF. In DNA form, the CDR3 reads TGTGCCAGCTCACCTAGGACTAGCGGAACCTACAATGAGCAGTTCTTC.

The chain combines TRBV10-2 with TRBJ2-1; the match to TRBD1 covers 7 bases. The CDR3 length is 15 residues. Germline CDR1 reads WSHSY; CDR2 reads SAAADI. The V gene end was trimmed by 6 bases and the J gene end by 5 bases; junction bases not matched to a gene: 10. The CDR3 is CASRTGARGNNEQFF. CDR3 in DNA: TGCGCCAGCAGAACAGGGGCCCGCGGTAACAATGAGCAGTTCTTC.

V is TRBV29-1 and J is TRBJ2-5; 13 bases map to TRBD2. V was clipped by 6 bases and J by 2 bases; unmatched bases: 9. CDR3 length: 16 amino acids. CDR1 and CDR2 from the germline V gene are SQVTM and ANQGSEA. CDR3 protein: CSVLRLAGGIQETQYF. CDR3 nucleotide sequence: TGCAGCGTCCTACGACTAGCGGGGGGCATTCAAGAGACCCAGTACTTC. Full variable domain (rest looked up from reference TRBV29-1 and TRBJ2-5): SAVISQKPSRDICQRGTSLTIQCQVDSQVTMMFWYRQQPGQSLTLIATANQGSEATYESGFVIDKFPISRPNLTFSTLTVSNMSPEDSSIYLCSVLRLAGGIQETQYFGPGTRLLVL.

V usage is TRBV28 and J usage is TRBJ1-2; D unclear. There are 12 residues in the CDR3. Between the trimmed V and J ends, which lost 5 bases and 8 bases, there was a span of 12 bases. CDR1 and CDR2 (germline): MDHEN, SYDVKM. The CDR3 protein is CASSIPGGGYTF. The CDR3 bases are TGTGCCAGCAGTATTCCGGGCGGGGGCTACACCTTC.

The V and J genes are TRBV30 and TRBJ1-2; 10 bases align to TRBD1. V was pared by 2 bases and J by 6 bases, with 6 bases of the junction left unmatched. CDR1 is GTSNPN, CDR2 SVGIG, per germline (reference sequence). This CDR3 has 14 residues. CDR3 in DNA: TGTGCCTGGAGTAGAACCGGGACAGGGGATGGCTACACCTTC. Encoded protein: CAWSRTGTGDGYTF. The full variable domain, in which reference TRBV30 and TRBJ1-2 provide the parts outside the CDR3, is SQTIHQWPATLVQPVGSPLSLECTVEGTSNPNLYWYRQAAGRGLQLLFYSVGIGQISSEVPQNLSASRPQDRQFILSSKKLLLSDSGFYLCAWSRTGTGDGYTFGSGTRLTVV.

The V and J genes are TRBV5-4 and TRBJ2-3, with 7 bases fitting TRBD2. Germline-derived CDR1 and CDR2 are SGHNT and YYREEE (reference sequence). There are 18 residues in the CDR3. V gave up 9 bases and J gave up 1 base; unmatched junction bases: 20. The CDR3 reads CAMAGVARLVHRTDTQYF. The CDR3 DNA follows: TGTGCCATGGCGGGAGTGGCTCGGCTGGTTCATCGCACAGATACGCAGTATTTT.

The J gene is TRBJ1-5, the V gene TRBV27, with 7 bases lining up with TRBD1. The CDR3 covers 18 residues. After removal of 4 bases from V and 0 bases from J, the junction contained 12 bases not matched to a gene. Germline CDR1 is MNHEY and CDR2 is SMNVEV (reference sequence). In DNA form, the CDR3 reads TGTGCCAGCAGTTCCACGGACGGACAGGACTATAGCAATCAGCCCCAGCATTTT. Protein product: CASSSTDGQDYSNQPQHF.

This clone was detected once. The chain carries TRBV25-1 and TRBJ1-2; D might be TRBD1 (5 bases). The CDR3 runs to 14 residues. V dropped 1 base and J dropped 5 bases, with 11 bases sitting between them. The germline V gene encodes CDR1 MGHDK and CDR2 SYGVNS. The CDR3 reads CASSESSGLYGYTF. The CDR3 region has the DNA TGTGCCAGCAGTGAATCTTCAGGGTTGTATGGCTACACCTTC.

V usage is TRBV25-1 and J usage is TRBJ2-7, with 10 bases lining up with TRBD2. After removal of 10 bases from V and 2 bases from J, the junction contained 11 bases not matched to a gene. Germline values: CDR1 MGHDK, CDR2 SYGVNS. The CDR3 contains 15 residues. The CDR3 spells CATELSGRVPYEQYF. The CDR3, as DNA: TGTGCCACCGAACTCAGCGGGAGGGTTCCCTACGAGCAGTACTTC.

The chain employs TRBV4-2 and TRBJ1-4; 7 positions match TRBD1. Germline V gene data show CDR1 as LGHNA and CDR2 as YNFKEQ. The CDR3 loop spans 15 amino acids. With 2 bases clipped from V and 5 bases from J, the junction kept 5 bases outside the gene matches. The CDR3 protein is CASSQTGDINEKLFF. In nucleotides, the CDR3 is TGTGCCAGCAGCCAAACAGGGGATATCAATGAAAAACTGTTTTTT.